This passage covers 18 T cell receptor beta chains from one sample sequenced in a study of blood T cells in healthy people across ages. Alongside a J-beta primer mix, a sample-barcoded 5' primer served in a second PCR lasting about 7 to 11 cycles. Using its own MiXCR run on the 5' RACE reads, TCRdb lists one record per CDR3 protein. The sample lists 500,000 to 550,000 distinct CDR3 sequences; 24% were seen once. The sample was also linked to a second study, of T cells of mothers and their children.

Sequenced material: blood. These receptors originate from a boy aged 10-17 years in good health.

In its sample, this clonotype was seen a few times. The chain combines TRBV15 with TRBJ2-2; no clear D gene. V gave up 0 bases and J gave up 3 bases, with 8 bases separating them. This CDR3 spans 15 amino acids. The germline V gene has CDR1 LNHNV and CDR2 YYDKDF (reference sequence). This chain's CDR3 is CATSREVGYTGELFF. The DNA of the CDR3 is TGTGCCACCAGCAGAGAAGTAGGCTACACCGGGGAGCTGTTTTTT.

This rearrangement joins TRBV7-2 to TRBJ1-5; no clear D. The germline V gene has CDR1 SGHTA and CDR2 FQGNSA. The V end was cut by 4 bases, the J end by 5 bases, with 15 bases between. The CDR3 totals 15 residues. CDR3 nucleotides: TGTGCCAGCAGCTCGGGAGGGAGAGTGGATCAGCCCCAGCATTTT. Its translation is CASSSGGRVDQPQHF.

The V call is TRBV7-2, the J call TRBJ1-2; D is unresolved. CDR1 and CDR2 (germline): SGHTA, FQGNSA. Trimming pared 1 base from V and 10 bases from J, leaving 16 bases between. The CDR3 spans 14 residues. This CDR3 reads CASSLETVTGDYTF. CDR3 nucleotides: TGTGCCAGCAGCTTAGAGACCGTAACCGGGGACTACACCTTC.

The CDR3 protein is CASSSTTSGTYEQYF. The CDR3 DNA follows: TGTGCCAGCAGCTCCACGACTAGCGGCACCTACGAGCAGTACTTC. The chain employs TRBV7-9 and TRBJ2-5, with TRBD2 matching 9 bases. The better agreement between TRBJ2-7 and the DNA end casts doubt on the J call. The V gene's germline CDR1 is SEHNR and CDR2 FQNEAQ (reference sequence). The CDR3 consists of 15 residues.

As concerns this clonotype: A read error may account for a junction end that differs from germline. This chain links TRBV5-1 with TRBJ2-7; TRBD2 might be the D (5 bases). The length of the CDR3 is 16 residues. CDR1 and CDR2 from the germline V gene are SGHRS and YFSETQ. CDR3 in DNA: TGCGCCAGCAGCTTGGACCCAACTAGTAAGGCCTACGGGCAGTACTTC. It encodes CASSLDPTSKAYGQYF.

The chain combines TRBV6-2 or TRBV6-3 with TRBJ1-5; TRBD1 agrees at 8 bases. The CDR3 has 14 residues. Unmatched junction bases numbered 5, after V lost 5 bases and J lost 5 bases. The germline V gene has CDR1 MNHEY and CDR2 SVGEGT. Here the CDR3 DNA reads TGTGCCAGCAGTCGACAGGGGCGGGATCAGCCCCAGCATTTT. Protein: CASSRQGRDQPQHF.

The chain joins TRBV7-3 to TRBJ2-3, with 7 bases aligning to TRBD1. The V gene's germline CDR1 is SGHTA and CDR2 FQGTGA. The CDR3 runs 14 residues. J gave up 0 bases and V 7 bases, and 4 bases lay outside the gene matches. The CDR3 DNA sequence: TGTGCCAGCACCCCGGGACAGAGCACAGATACGCAGTATTTT. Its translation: CASTPGQSTDTQYF.

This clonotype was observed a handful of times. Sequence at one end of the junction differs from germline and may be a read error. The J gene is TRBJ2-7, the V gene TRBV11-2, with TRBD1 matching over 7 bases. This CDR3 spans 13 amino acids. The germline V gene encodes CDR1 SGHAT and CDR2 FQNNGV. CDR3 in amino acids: CAGSWDSSYEQYF. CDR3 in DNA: TGTGCCGGCAGCTGGGACAGCTCCTACGAGCAGTACTTC.

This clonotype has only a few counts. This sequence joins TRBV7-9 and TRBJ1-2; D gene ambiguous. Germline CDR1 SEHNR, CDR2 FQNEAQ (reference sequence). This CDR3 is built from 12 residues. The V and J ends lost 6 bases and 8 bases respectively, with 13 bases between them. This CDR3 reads CASRSGPGGYTF. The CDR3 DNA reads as TGTGCCAGCAGATCCGGGCCCGGGGGCTACACCTTC.

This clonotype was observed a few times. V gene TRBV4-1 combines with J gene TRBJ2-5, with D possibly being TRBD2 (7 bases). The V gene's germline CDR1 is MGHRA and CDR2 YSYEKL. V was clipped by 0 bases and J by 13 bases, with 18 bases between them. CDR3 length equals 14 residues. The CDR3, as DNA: TGCGCCAGCAGCCAAGATAGGGGGGGGGATTTGAGGTACTTC. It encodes CASSQDRGGDLRYF.

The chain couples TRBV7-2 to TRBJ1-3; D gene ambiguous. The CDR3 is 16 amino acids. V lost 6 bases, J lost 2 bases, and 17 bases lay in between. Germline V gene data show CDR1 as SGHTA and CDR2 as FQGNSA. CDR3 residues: CASSLNPSSPGNTIYF. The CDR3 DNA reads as TGTGCCAGCAGTTTGAATCCAAGTAGCCCTGGAAACACCATATATTTT. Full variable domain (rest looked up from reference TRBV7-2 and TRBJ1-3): GAGVSQSPSNKVTEKGKDVELRCDPISGHTALYWYRQSLGQGLEFLIYFQGNSAPDKSGLPSDRFSAERTGGSVSTLTIQRTQQEDSAVYLCASSLNPSSPGNTIYFGEGSWLTVV.

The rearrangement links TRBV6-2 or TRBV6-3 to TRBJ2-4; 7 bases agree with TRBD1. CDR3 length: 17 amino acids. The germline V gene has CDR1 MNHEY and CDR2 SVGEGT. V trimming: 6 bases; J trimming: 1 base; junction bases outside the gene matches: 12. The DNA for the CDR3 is TGTGCCAGCAGGGGGCCGGACAGGACTTTTGCCAAAAACATTCAGTACTTC. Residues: CASRGPDRTFAKNIQYF.

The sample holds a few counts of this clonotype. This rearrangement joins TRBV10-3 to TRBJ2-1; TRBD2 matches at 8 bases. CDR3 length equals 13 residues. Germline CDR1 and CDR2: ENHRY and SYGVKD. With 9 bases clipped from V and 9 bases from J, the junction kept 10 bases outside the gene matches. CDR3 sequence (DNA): TGTGCCATTGCCGGGACTAGTATGGCTGAGCAGTTCTTC. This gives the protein CAIAGTSMAEQFF.

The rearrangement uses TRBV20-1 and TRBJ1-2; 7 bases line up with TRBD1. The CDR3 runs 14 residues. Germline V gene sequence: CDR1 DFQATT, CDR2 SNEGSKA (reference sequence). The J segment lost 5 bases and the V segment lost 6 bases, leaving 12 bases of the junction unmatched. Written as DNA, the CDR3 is TGCAGTGCGCACAACAGGGGTCTGCGGTATGGCTACACCTTC. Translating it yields CSAHNRGLRYGYTF.

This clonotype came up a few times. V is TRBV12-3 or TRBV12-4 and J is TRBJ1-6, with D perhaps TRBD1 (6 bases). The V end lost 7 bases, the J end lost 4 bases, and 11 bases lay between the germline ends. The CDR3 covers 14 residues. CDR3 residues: CASNPGAYNSPLHF. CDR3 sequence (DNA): TGTGCCAGCAACCCGGGGGCGTATAATTCACCCCTCCACTTT.

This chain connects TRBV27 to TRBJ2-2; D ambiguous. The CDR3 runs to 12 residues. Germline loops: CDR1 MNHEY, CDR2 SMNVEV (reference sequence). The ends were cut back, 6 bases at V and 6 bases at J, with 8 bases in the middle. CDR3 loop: CASSQRSGELFF. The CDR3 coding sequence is TGTGCCAGCAGCCAGAGGTCCGGGGAGCTGTTTTTT.

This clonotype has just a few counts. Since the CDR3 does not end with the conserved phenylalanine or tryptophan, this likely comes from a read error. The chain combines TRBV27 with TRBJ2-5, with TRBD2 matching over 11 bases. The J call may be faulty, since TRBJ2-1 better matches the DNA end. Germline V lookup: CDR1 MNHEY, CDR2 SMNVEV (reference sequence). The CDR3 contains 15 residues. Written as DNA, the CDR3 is TGTGCCAGCAGTTTATCCGGGACTAGCGGCTCTGAGCAGTTCCTC. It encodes CASSLSGTSGSEQFL.

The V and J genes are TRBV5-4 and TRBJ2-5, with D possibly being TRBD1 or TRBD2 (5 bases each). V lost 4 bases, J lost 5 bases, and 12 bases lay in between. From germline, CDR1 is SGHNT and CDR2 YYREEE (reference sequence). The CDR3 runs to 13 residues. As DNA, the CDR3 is TGTGCCAGCAGCATCCGGGACGCCGAGACCCAGTACTTC. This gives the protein CASSIRDAETQYF. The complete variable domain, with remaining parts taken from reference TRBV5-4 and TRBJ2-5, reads ETGVTQSPTHLIKTRGQQVTLRCSSQSGHNTVSWYQQALGQGPQFIFQYYREEENGRGNFPPRFSGLQFPNYSSELNVNALELDDSALYLCASSIRDAETQYFGPGTRLLVL.